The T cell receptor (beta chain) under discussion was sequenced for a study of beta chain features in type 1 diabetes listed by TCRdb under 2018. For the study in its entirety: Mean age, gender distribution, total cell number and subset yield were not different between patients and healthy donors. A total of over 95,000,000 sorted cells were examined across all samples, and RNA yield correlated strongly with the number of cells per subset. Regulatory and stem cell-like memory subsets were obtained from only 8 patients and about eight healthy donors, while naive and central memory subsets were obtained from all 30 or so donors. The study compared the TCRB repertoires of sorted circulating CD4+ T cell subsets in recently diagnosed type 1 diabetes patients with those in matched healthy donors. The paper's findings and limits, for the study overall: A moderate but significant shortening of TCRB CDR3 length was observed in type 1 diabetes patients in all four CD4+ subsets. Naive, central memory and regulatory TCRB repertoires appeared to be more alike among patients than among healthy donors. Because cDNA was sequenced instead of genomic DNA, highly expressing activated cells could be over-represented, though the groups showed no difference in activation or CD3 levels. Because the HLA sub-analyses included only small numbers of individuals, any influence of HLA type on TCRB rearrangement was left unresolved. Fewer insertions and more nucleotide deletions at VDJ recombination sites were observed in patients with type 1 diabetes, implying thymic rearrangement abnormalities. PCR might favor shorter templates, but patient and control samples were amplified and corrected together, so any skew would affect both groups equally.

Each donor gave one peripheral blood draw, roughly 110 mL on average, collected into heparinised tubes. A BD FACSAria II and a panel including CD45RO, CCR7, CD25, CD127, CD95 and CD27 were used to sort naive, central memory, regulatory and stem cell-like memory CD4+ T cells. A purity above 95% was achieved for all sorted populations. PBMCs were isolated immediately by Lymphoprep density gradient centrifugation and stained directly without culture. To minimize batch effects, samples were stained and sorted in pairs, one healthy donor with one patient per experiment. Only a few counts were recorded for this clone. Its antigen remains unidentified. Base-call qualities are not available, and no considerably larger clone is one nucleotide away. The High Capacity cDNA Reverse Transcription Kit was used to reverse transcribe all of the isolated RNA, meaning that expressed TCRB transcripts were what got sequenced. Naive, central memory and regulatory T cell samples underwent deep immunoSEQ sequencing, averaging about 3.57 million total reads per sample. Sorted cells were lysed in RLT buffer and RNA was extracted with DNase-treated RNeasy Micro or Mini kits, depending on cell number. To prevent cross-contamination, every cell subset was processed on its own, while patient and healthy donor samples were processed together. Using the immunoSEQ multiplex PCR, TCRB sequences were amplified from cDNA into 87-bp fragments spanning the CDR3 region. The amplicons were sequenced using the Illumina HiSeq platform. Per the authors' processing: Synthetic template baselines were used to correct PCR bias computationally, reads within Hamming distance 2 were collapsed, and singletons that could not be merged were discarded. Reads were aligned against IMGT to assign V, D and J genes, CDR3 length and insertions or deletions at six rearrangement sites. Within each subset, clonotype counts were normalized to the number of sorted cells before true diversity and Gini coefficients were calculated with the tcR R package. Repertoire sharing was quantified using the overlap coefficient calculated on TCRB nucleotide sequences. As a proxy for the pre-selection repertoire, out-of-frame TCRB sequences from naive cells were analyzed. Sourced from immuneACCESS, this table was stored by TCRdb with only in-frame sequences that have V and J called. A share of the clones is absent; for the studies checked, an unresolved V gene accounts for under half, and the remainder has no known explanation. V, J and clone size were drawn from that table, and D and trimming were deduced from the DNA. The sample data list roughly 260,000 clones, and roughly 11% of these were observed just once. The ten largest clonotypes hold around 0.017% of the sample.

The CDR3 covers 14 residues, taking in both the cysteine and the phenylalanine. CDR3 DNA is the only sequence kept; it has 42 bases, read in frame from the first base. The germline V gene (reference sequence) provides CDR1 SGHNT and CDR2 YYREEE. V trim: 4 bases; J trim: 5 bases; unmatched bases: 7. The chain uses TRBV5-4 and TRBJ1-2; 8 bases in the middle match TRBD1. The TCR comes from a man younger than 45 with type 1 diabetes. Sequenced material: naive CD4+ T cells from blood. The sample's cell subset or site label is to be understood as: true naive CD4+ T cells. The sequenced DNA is TGTGCCAGCAGCCCAAGGACAGGGTATTATGGCTACACCTTC. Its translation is CASSPRTGYYGYTF.